This is a list of T cell receptor beta chains from one sample in a study of blood T cell repertoires in COVID-19. Data came from immunoSEQ multiplex PCR; TCRdb stores just in-frame clones and leaves some out. The table shows about 180,000 clones, with roughly 85% occurring only once. Material for sequencing was peripheral blood. The receptors stem from a woman in her 70s with acute or convalescent COVID-19. Each CDR3 is given with its conserved first and last residue. The D gene is left open where the match is weak. Expanded clones are given a class, and other clones once, few, many or no size at all.

TRBV5-6	16	.	many	TRBJ1-5	CASYRQGSHSNQPQHF	TGTGCCAGCTATAGGCAGGGCAGCCATAGCAATCAGCCCCAGCATTTT
TRBV7-8	17	.	once	TRBJ2-2	CASSAKEGQMNTGELFF	TGTGCCAGCAGCGCAAAGGAGGGACAGATGAACACCGGGGAGCTGTTTTTT
TRBV9	18	TRBD2	.	TRBJ2-4	CASSVGLAGDLGRDIQYF	TGTGCCAGCAGCGTAGGGCTAGCGGGAGATCTTGGTCGTGACATTCAGTACTTC
TRBV6-2/TRBV6-3	15	TRBD2	.	TRBJ2-1	CASSYTAGGYNEQFF	TGTGCCAGCAGTTACACGGCGGGAGGGTACAATGAGCAGTTCTTC
TRBV15	15	.	.	TRBJ1-1	CATSRDLAGSTEAFF	TGTGCCACCAGCAGAGATCTGGCAGGGTCCACTGAAGCTTTCTTT
TRBV2	14	TRBD2	.	TRBJ2-5	CASTSGRGRETQYF	TGTGCCAGCACTAGCGGGAGGGGAAGGGAGACCCAGTACTTC
TRBV6-5	15	TRBD1	.	TRBJ2-2	CASSWGTANTGELFF	TGTGCCAGCAGTTGGGGGACAGCGAACACCGGGGAGCTGTTTTTT
TRBV28	14	.	few	TRBJ2-7	CASSFDRLAYEQYF	TGTGCCAGCAGCTTTGACAGGTTAGCCTACGAGCAGTACTTC
TRBV2	14	.	.	TRBJ2-7	CASSADRSLNEQYF	TGTGCCAGCAGTGCAGACAGGTCGTTAAACGAGCAGTACTTC
TRBV7-9	16	.	.	TRBJ1-6	CASSLGQGFDNSPLHF	TGTGCCAGCAGCCTTGGGCAGGGGTTCGATAATTCACCCCTCCACTTT
TRBV27	15	TRBD2	.	TRBJ2-7	CASSFEGTTPYEQYF	TGTGCCAGCAGTTTCGAGGGGACTACCCCCTACGAGCAGTACTTC
TRBV15	18	TRBD2	.	TRBJ2-5	CATSRVSSLGGFLETQYF	TGTGCCACCAGCAGGGTCTCGTCCTTGGGAGGGTTTCTGGAGACCCAGTACTTC
TRBV5-4	15	TRBD1	once	TRBJ1-2	CASRFIGRGDYGYTF	TGTGCCAGCCGTTTCATAGGCAGGGGGGACTATGGCTACACCTTC
TRBV6-5	15	.	.	TRBJ2-7	CASKGGRLGSYEQYF	TGTGCCAGCAAAGGGGGAAGGTTGGGGTCCTACGAGCAGTACTTC
TRBV19	15	TRBD2	few	TRBJ2-2	CASKIHGRATGELFF	TGTGCCAGTAAAATTCACGGGAGGGCTACCGGGGAGCTGTTTTTT
TRBV18	15	.	few	TRBJ2-5	CASSPPRGLQETQYF	TGTGCCAGCTCACCACCCCGGGGACTCCAAGAGACCCAGTACTTC
TRBV19	14	.	.	TRBJ1-6	CASSIRGDGAGVHF	TGTGCCAGTAGTATCCGGGGAGACGGCGCCGGGGTCCACTTT
TRBV29-1	14	TRBD1	.	TRBJ1-2	CSTRQGQGHYGYTF	TGCAGCACCCGACAGGGACAGGGTCACTATGGCTACACCTTC
TRBV10-1	14	.	.	TRBJ1-4	CAGLLGITNEKLFF	TGCGCCGGGCTTCTGGGTATCACTAATGAAAAACTGTTTTTT